These T cell receptor beta chains were read from a single sample in a study of blood T cell repertoires in COVID-19. Sequenced by immunoSEQ multiplex PCR; TCRdb stores in-frame clones only, minus some. The sample lists about 180,000 clones; around 83% were seen once. The sample consisted of peripheral blood. These receptors came from a woman in her twenties or thirties with active or convalescent COVID-19. CDR3s include the opening cysteine and the closing phenylalanine or tryptophan. Each record gives: CDR3 protein, CDR3 DNA, clone size, J gene, V gene, D gene. D genes are given only for firm matches. Not every row has a clone size; where given, it reads once, few, many or a size class.

CDR3: CASSTGGAVGFF
DNA: TGTGCCAGCAGCACAGGGGGGGCGGTGGGCTTTTTC
size: -
J: TRBJ2-7
V: TRBV3-1/TRBV3-2
D: -

CDR3: CAISGLGNEQFF
DNA: TGTGCCATCAGTGGACTAGGGAATGAGCAGTTCTTC
size: -
J: TRBJ2-1
V: TRBV10-3
D: -

CDR3: CASSAQGDGYTF
DNA: TGTGCCAGCAGCGCACAGGGTGATGGCTACACCTTC
size: -
J: TRBJ1-2
V: TRBV7-6
D: -

CDR3: CASKWQVDQPQHF
DNA: TGTGCCAGCAAGTGGCAGGTCGATCAGCCCCAGCATTTT
size: -
J: TRBJ1-5
V: TRBV2
D: -

CDR3: CAWRLSGANVLTF
DNA: TGTGCCTGGAGACTCTCTGGGGCCAACGTCCTGACTTTC
size: -
J: TRBJ2-6
V: TRBV30
D: -

CDR3: CATRTSGGQGEQFF
DNA: TGTGCCACCCGCACTAGCGGGGGGCAGGGTGAGCAGTTCTTC
size: -
J: TRBJ2-1
V: TRBV7-9
D: TRBD2

CDR3: CASSSGQLMNTEAFF
DNA: TGTGCCAGCAGTTCGGGACAGCTTATGAACACTGAAGCTTTCTTT
size: -
J: TRBJ1-1
V: TRBV27
D: TRBD1

CDR3: CASSPGAGDATNYGYTF
DNA: TGTGCCAGCTCACCCGGGGCAGGGGACGCTACCAACTATGGCTACACCTTC
size: -
J: TRBJ1-2
V: TRBV18
D: -

CDR3: CASSLDRGANTEAFF
DNA: TGTGCCAGCAGCTTAGACAGGGGGGCGAACACTGAAGCTTTCTTT
size: -
J: TRBJ1-1
V: TRBV7-2
D: TRBD1

CDR3: CASSLPGGSNQPQHF
DNA: TGCGCCAGCAGTTTACCCGGGGGGAGTAATCAGCCCCAGCATTTT
size: -
J: TRBJ1-5
V: TRBV10-1
D: -

CDR3: CASSFGHRYEQYF
DNA: TGTGCCAGCAGTTTTGGACACCGATACGAGCAGTACTTC
size: -
J: TRBJ2-7
V: TRBV28
D: -

CDR3: CASSRGQAQETQYF
DNA: TGCGCCAGCAGCCGTGGACAGGCCCAAGAGACCCAGTACTTC
size: -
J: TRBJ2-5
V: TRBV4-1
D: TRBD1

CDR3: CASSFLDGGTGELFF
DNA: TGCGCCAGCAGCTTCCTCGACGGGGGCACCGGGGAGCTGTTTTTT
size: -
J: TRBJ2-2
V: TRBV5-1
D: -

CDR3: CASNGGRGQPQHF
DNA: TGTGCCAGCAACGGGGGAAGGGGTCAGCCCCAGCATTTT
size: -
J: TRBJ1-5
V: TRBV2
D: -

CDR3: CASSLLGGKADF
DNA: TGTGCCAGCAGCTTATTAGGGGGAAAGGCAGACTTC
size: once
J: TRBJ2-7
V: TRBV7-2
D: -

CDR3: CASSLLVAGGNEQFF
DNA: TGTGCCAGCAGCTTGTTGGTAGCGGGAGGGAATGAGCAGTTCTTC
size: -
J: TRBJ2-1
V: TRBV5-4
D: TRBD2

CDR3: CASSRQGGQPQHF
DNA: TGTGCCAGCAGTAGACAGGGGGGTCAGCCCCAGCATTTT
size: -
J: TRBJ1-5
V: TRBV12-3/TRBV12-4
D: TRBD1

CDR3: CASSPWDSSGGVRDTQYF
DNA: TGTGCCAGCAGCCCGTGGGACAGTAGCGGGGGGGTCCGAGATACGCAGTATTTT
size: -
J: TRBJ2-3
V: TRBV3-1/TRBV3-2
D: TRBD2

CDR3: CASSLSPVTGNTIYF
DNA: TGTGCCAGCAGCTTATCCCCGGTGACTGGAAACACCATATATTTT
size: once
J: TRBJ1-3
V: TRBV5-6
D: -

CDR3: CASRANRNTEAFF
DNA: TGTGCCAGCCGCGCGAACAGGAACACTGAAGCTTTCTTT
size: -
J: TRBJ1-1
V: TRBV6-1
D: -

CDR3: CATSDPLQGAMGPQHF
DNA: TGTGCCACCAGTGATCCGTTACAGGGGGCAATGGGGCCCCAGCATTTT
size: -
J: TRBJ1-5
V: TRBV24-1
D: TRBD1

CDR3: CASSLPTGGPDTQYF
DNA: TGTGCCAGCAGCTTGCCCACAGGGGGTCCAGATACGCAGTATTTT
size: -
J: TRBJ2-3
V: TRBV5-4
D: TRBD1

CDR3: CASSLSTGNTIYF
DNA: TGTGCCAGCAGCTTATCTACTGGAAACACCATATATTTT
size: -
J: TRBJ1-3
V: TRBV7-6
D: -

CDR3: CASSQDPGQGGVYQPQHF
DNA: TGTGCCAGCAGCCAAGACCCGGGACAGGGGGGAGTTTATCAGCCCCAGCATTTT
size: once
J: TRBJ1-5
V: TRBV3-1/TRBV3-2
D: TRBD1

CDR3: CATSRRGTSVDEQYF
DNA: TGTGCCACCAGCAGAAGGGGGACTAGCGTGGACGAGCAGTACTTC
size: few
J: TRBJ2-7
V: TRBV15
D: TRBD2

CDR3: CARFGAFGGGDQETQYF
DNA: TGTGCCAGATTTGGCGCCTTCGGGGGAGGGGACCAAGAGACCCAGTACTTC
size: once
J: TRBJ2-5
V: TRBV5-3
D: TRBD2

CDR3: CASSGETGALYNSPLHF
DNA: TGTGCCAGCAGTGGGGAGACAGGGGCCCTTTATAATTCACCCCTCCACTTT
size: -
J: TRBJ1-6
V: TRBV6-1
D: TRBD1

CDR3: CASSMRGSLNEQFF
DNA: TGTGCCAGTAGTATGCGGGGCTCCCTCAATGAGCAGTTCTTC
size: -
J: TRBJ2-1
V: TRBV19
D: -

CDR3: CASSRSTGQIGYTF
DNA: TGTGCCAGCAGTAGGTCAACAGGACAGATTGGCTACACCTTC
size: once
J: TRBJ1-2
V: TRBV2
D: -

CDR3: CASSQVARTLEAFF
DNA: TGTGCCAGCAGCCAAGTCGCCCGGACTCTCGAAGCTTTCTTT
size: -
J: TRBJ1-1
V: TRBV4-2
D: -

CDR3: CASSLVGGGTEAFF
DNA: TGTGCCAGCAGTTTAGTGGGGGGTGGCACTGAAGCTTTCTTT
size: -
J: TRBJ1-1
V: TRBV28
D: -

CDR3: CASTRGGDTQYF
DNA: TGTGCCAGCACCAGGGGCGGAGATACGCAGTATTTT
size: -
J: TRBJ2-3
V: TRBV2
D: -

CDR3: CASSLGQGLSYEQYF
DNA: TGTGCCAGCAGCTTGGGACAGGGTCTCTCCTACGAGCAGTACTTC
size: once
J: TRBJ2-7
V: TRBV5-6
D: TRBD1

CDR3: CASSTNPGQGDEQYF
DNA: TGTGCCAGCAGCACTAACCCGGGACAGGGAGACGAGCAGTACTTC
size: -
J: TRBJ2-7
V: TRBV5-4
D: TRBD1

CDR3: CASSQTDYEQYF
DNA: TGTGCCAGCAGCCAAACAGATTACGAGCAGTACTTC
size: -
J: TRBJ2-7
V: TRBV3-1/TRBV3-2
D: -

CDR3: CASSLGLAGYTQYF
DNA: TGTGCCAGTAGTCTGGGACTAGCGGGATACACCCAGTACTTC
size: -
J: TRBJ2-5
V: TRBV19
D: TRBD2

CDR3: CASSYLQAQPQHF
DNA: TGTGCCAGCAGTTACCTACAGGCGCAGCCCCAGCATTTT
size: -
J: TRBJ1-5
V: TRBV6-6
D: -

CDR3: CASSFQGLAGQETQYF
DNA: TGTGCCAGCAGCTTCCAGGGACTAGCGGGACAAGAGACCCAGTACTTC
size: -
J: TRBJ2-5
V: TRBV7-2
D: TRBD2

CDR3: CASSLVGAGHVF
DNA: TGTGCCAGCAGCTTAGTAGGTGCGGGGCACGTCTTC
size: -
J: TRBJ2-1
V: TRBV11-2
D: -

CDR3: CASLPTSVSDTQYF
DNA: TGTGCCAGTCTCCCGACTAGCGTCTCAGATACGCAGTATTTT
size: few
J: TRBJ2-3
V: TRBV19
D: TRBD2

CDR3: CASNRDSNNEKLFF
DNA: TGTGCCAGCAACCGGGACAGCAATAATGAAAAACTGTTTTTT
size: -
J: TRBJ1-4
V: TRBV2
D: TRBD1

CDR3: CAIVMTGATYGYTF
DNA: TGTGCCATAGTGATGACAGGGGCCACCTATGGCTACACCTTC
size: -
J: TRBJ1-2
V: TRBV6-5
D: TRBD1

CDR3: CASRPLGQGPTYGYTF
DNA: TGTGCCAGCAGACCCTTGGGACAGGGCCCTACCTATGGCTACACCTTC
size: -
J: TRBJ1-2
V: TRBV5-4
D: TRBD1

CDR3: CATSAVYRESHEQYF
DNA: TGTGCCACCAGTGCCGTCTACAGGGAATCCCACGAGCAGTACTTC
size: few
J: TRBJ2-7
V: TRBV24-1
D: -

CDR3: CATSRGQTNQPQHF
DNA: TGTGCCACCAGCAGAGGACAGACCAATCAGCCCCAGCATTTT
size: once
J: TRBJ1-5
V: TRBV15
D: -

CDR3: CASRTPLNNEQFF
DNA: TGTGCCAGCAGGACTCCCCTAAACAATGAGCAGTTCTTC
size: -
J: TRBJ2-1
V: TRBV6-5
D: -

CDR3: CASTTGGLDTEAFF
DNA: TGTGCCAGCACCACAGGGGGCCTCGACACTGAAGCTTTCTTT
size: -
J: TRBJ1-1
V: TRBV18
D: TRBD1

CDR3: CASSSTGGSGEKLFF
DNA: TGTGCCAGCAGCTCCACAGGGGGCTCGGGGGAAAAACTGTTTTTT
size: -
J: TRBJ1-4
V: TRBV11-2
D: TRBD1

CDR3: CASSQDPDRATDTQYF
DNA: TGCGCCAGCAGCCAAGATCCGGACAGGGCCACAGATACGCAGTATTTT
size: -
J: TRBJ2-3
V: TRBV4-1
D: TRBD1

CDR3: CASSGSPDSGRARETQYF
DNA: TGCGCCAGCAGTGGATCCCCGGATAGCGGGAGGGCCAGGGAGACCCAGTACTTC
size: -
J: TRBJ2-5
V: TRBV10-1
D: TRBD2